Following are 28 T cell receptor beta chains from one sample sequenced in a study of cytomegalovirus exposure and HLA in healthy donors. 13 Jbeta primers and 60 Vbeta primers were used for the PCR. Profiling relied on immunoSEQ multiplex PCR, and the TCRdb table lists in-frame clones only, not all of them. The sample contains 150,000 to 200,000 clones, approximately 78% of which appear only once. Sequencing input: PBMCs. The receptors shown here come from a girl aged 2-9 years in good health and CMV-seropositive.

The gene calls are TRBV2 and TRBJ1-4; D gene unclear. The CDR3 is 13 residues long. Germline V gene lookup returns CDR1 SNHLY and CDR2 FYNNEI. Trimming pared 5 bases from V and 6 bases from J, leaving 10 bases between. The CDR3 bases are TGTGCCAGCAGTCGGAGTTCATATGAAAAACTGTTTTTT. Encoded protein: CASSRSSYEKLFF.

This clone was picked up one time. The rearrangement links TRBV9 to TRBJ2-7; TRBD2 agrees at 11 bases. Germline lookup yields CDR1 SGDLS and CDR2 YYNGEE. This CDR3 has 15 residues. V lost 3 bases to trimming and J lost 1 base; unmatched junction nucleotides: 3. In nucleotides, the CDR3 is TGTGCCAGCAGCGAGGGACTAGCGGAATCCTACGAGCAGTACTTC. It encodes CASSEGLAESYEQYF.

This clone showed up just once. This chain joins TRBV5-1 and TRBJ2-3; D is ambiguous. CDR1 and CDR2 from the germline V gene are SGHRS and YFSETQ. Trimming shortened V by 5 bases and J by 2 bases, and 9 bases separated the two germline ends. The CDR3 totals 13 residues. The CDR3 DNA reads as TGCGCCAGCAGTGACGGGTTCACAGATACGCAGTATTTT. This translates into CASSDGFTDTQYF.

The CDR3 DNA follows: TGTGCCAGCAGCGTAAGGATGTGGGAGCTTGATACGCAGTATTTT. Its translation is CASSVRMWELDTQYF. This rearrangement joins TRBV9 to TRBJ2-3; a possible D gene is TRBD2 (5 bases). The V gene's germline CDR1 is SGDLS and CDR2 YYNGEE. This CDR3 contains 15 residues. V lost 1 base to trimming and J lost 6 bases, with 15 bases between them. Variable domain in full (rest from reference TRBV9 and TRBJ2-3): DSGVTQTPKHLITATGQRVTLRCSPRSGDLSVYWYQQSLDQGLQFLIQYYNGEERAKGNILERFSAQQFPDLHSELNLSSLELGDSALYFCASSVRMWELDTQYFGPGTRLTVL.

This clone was seen a single time. This sequence joins TRBV6-6 and TRBJ2-1; TRBD2 matches 8 bases. The CDR3 totals 15 residues. In germline, CDR1 is MNHNY, CDR2 SVGAGI (reference sequence). Germline trimming cut 8 bases from V and 3 bases from J; bases unmatched to any gene: 9. Written as DNA, the CDR3 is TGTGCCAGCTGGGGCCCAGCGGGAGACTACAATGAGCAGTTCTTC. Its translation is CASWGPAGDYNEQFF.

The CDR3 reads CASSLAGGPSGANVLTF. The DNA for the CDR3 is TGCGCCAGCTCATTAGCGGGAGGGCCGTCTGGGGCCAACGTCCTGACTTTC. V is TRBV5-1 and J is TRBJ2-6; 11 nucleotides agree with TRBD2. This CDR3 has 17 amino acids. Per germline, CDR1 SGHRS and CDR2 YFSETQ. With V trimmed by 7 bases and J by 1 base, 7 bases remained unmatched.

This sequence joins TRBV9 and TRBJ1-5; a weak D match, TRBD1 (5 bases). The CDR3 length is 13 residues. Trimming cost V 4 bases and J 5 bases, with 10 bases left between them. The germline V gene encodes CDR1 SGDLS and CDR2 YYNGEE. CDR3 protein: CASSPDSYQPQHF. The CDR3 nucleotides read TGTGCCAGCAGCCCAGACAGTTATCAGCCCCAGCATTTT. The variable domain in full, with the rest retrieved from reference TRBV9 and TRBJ1-5, is DSGVTQTPKHLITATGQRVTLRCSPRSGDLSVYWYQQSLDQGLQFLIQYYNGEERAKGNILERFSAQQFPDLHSELNLSSLELGDSALYFCASSPDSYQPQHFGDGTRLSIL.

This chain uses TRBV6-5 with TRBJ1-3; the D gene is possibly TRBD1 (5 bases). The length of the CDR3 is 13 residues. V was cut by 6 bases and J by 0 bases, with 6 bases left in between. Per the germline V gene, CDR1 is MNHEY and CDR2 is SVGAGI. This CDR3 is CASRDNSGNTIYF. Written as DNA, the CDR3 is TGTGCCAGCAGGGACAACTCTGGAAACACCATATATTTT.

The chain's CDR3 is CASSQGRGSGANVLTF. The DNA of the CDR3 is TGTGCCAGCAGCCAAGGCCGGGGATCTGGGGCCAACGTCCTGACTTTC. The chain couples TRBV4-2 to TRBJ2-6; tentatively, D is TRBD2 (5 bases). The CDR3 consists of 16 residues. V lost 1 base and J 1 base, leaving 8 bases between the germline ends. Germline V lookup: CDR1 LGHNA, CDR2 YNFKEQ.

The chain joins TRBV5-1 to TRBJ1-3; D is possibly TRBD1 (5 bases). The germline V gene has CDR1 SGHRS and CDR2 YFSETQ. The CDR3 is 16 amino acids. Trimming left V 3 bases short and J 0 bases short, with 13 bases between. CDR3 DNA sequence: TGCGCCAGCAGCTCAGGGAGGGGTCGCTCTGGAAACACCATATATTTT. The encoded protein is CASSSGRGRSGNTIYF.

The DNA of the CDR3 is TGTGCCAGCAGTGAGGCGGGAGACTCCTACAATGAGCAGTTCTTC. Its protein product is CASSEAGDSYNEQFF. The chain couples TRBV6-4 to TRBJ2-1; 7 nucleotides match TRBD2. CDR3 length: 15 amino acids. V dropped 3 bases and J dropped 0; count of bases not matched to a gene: 2. CDR1 is MRHNA, CDR2 SNTAGT, per germline.

About this clone: This CDR3 is also generated by other DNA sequences in the sample. The chain recombines TRBV5-6 with TRBJ2-7; TRBD2 matches at 7 bases. This CDR3 spans 12 amino acids. Germline assignment: CDR1 SGHDT and CDR2 YYEEEE. Trimming took 2 bases from V and 6 from J; bases not matched to a gene: 2. The CDR3 bases are TGTGCCAGCAGCTTCACGGGAGGCGAGCAGTACTTC. Its translation is CASSFTGGEQYF.

The V and J genes are TRBV18 and TRBJ1-1, with a tentative D call TRBD1 (5 bases). This CDR3 has 14 residues. From germline, CDR1 is KGHSH and CDR2 LQKENI. V was shortened by 3 bases and J by 5 bases, with 13 bases between the two germline ends. The DNA of the CDR3 is TGTGCCAGCTCACCCCTGTTTGGGGGGACTGAAGCTTTCTTT. Translated, it gives CASSPLFGGTEAFF.

The J gene is TRBJ2-3, the V gene TRBV18, with D perhaps TRBD2 (6 bases). Per the germline V gene, CDR1 is KGHSH and CDR2 is LQKENI. The CDR3 is 17 amino acids. V was clipped by 0 bases and J by 3 bases, with 16 bases between them. The CDR3 reads CASSPPRGTLATDTQYF. CDR3 bases: TGTGCCAGCTCACCACCCCGGGGGACTCTAGCGACAGATACGCAGTATTTT.

V gene TRBV28 combines with J gene TRBJ2-1, with 7 nucleotides matching TRBD2. CDR1 and CDR2 from the germline V gene are MDHEN and SYDVKM. The length of the CDR3 is 15 residues. Trimming cost V 3 bases and J 6 bases; bases outside gene matches: 8. CDR3 in DNA: TGTGCCAGCAGTTTCGTGGGAGGGCGGGGCAATGAGCAGTTCTTC. Translation: CASSFVGGRGNEQFF. The entire variable domain, with the rest obtained from reference TRBV28 and TRBJ2-1, is as follows: DVKVTQSSRYLVKRTGEKVFLECVQDMDHENMFWYRQDPGLGLRLIYFSYDVKMKEKGDIPEGYSVSREKKERFSLILESASTNQTSMYLCASSFVGGRGNEQFFGPGTRLTVL.

The V gene is TRBV30, the J gene TRBJ1-5; D perhaps matches TRBD1 (5 bases). V shed 5 bases and J shed 6 bases, with 14 bases lying between them. Germline-derived CDR1 and CDR2 are GTSNPN and SVGIG (reference sequence). This CDR3 has 13 residues. This chain's CDR3 is CAWESGLGQPQHF. The CDR3 nucleotides read TGTGCCTGGGAGTCAGGGTTGGGTCAGCCCCAGCATTTT.

This clone appeared a single time. The V and J genes are TRBV5-1 and TRBJ2-3; D not certain. CDR1 is SGHRS and CDR2 is YFSETQ in the germline V gene. This CDR3 has 12 amino acids. Trimming took 0 bases from V and 5 from J, leaving 4 bases between them. The CDR3 region has the DNA TGCGCCAGCAGCTTGGCGGGAGATACGCAGTATTTT. The encoded protein is CASSLAGDTQYF.

This chain connects TRBV25-1 to TRBJ1-1, with TRBD1 matching over 8 bases. This CDR3 comprises 15 residues. Germline CDR1 MGHDK, CDR2 SYGVNS. J gave up 4 bases and V 2 bases, and 6 bases lay outside the gene matches. The chain's CDR3 is CASSEGRGLRTEAFF. The CDR3 DNA follows: TGTGCCAGCAGTGAAGGCAGGGGGCTGCGCACTGAAGCTTTCTTT.

The rearrangement uses TRBV6-5 and TRBJ1-6; TRBD1 matches at 8 bases. With 7 bases clipped from V and 9 bases from J, the junction kept 8 bases outside the gene matches. This CDR3 has 14 residues. Germline assignment: CDR1 MNHEY and CDR2 SVGAGI. The CDR3 loop is CASTDRVEASPLHF. CDR3 nucleotides: TGTGCCAGCACGGACAGGGTGGAAGCTTCACCCCTCCACTTT.

V usage is TRBV19 and J usage is TRBJ2-7, with 9 bases identical to TRBD2. This CDR3 comprises 15 residues. Germline V lookup: CDR1 LNHDA, CDR2 SQIVND (reference sequence). The ends lost 3 bases at V and 4 bases at J; junction bases unmatched: 7. The DNA for the CDR3 is TGTGCCAGTAGTATCGACCCTAGCGGGACATACGAGCAGTACTTC. As protein: CASSIDPSGTYEQYF.

This chain connects TRBV30 to TRBJ2-3, with TRBD2 matching over 8 bases. The CDR3 covers 14 residues. After removal of 1 base from V and 5 bases from J, the junction contained 5 bases not matched to a gene. The V gene's germline CDR1 is GTSNPN and CDR2 SVGIG (reference sequence). DNA of the CDR3: TGTGCCTGGAGTGGGGCTAGCGGGTTAGATACGCAGTATTTT. Amino acid sequence: CAWSGASGLDTQYF.

The sample holds one count of this clone. This chain joins TRBV5-1 and TRBJ2-5; 8 nucleotides agree with TRBD2. Per the germline V gene, CDR1 is SGHRS and CDR2 is YFSETQ. V shed 5 bases and J 5 bases; nucleotides not matched to a gene: 11. The length of the CDR3 is 15 residues. In nucleotides, the CDR3 is TGCGCCAGCAGTGCAAGACGGGAGGGTAGGGAGACCCAGTACTTC. It translates to CASSARREGRETQYF.

The chain couples TRBV30 to TRBJ2-2; D is possibly TRBD2 (6 bases). Trimming removed 5 bases at V and 2 bases at J, with 15 bases between. The V gene's germline CDR1 is GTSNPN and CDR2 SVGIG (reference sequence). The CDR3 loop spans 15 amino acids. CDR3 nucleotide sequence: TGTGCCTGGGGGCTCGGGAGATCAAACACCGGGGAGCTGTTTTTT. This codes for CAWGLGRSNTGELFF.

The rearrangement joins TRBV29-1 to TRBJ2-1, with TRBD2 matching over 8 bases. Germline CDR1 is SQVTM and CDR2 is ANQGSEA. J was trimmed by 8 bases and V by 7 bases; bases with no gene match: 13. There are 14 residues in the CDR3. The CDR3 spells CSASVGTRGDEQFF. CDR3 nucleotides: TGCAGCGCCTCCGTCGGGACTAGAGGGGATGAGCAGTTCTTC.

J is TRBJ2-5 and V is TRBV28; no firm D call. CDR3 length: 13 residues. CDR1 and CDR2 (germline): MDHEN, SYDVKM. Trimming removed 8 bases from V and 0 bases from J, with 10 bases in between. The CDR3 DNA reads TGTGCCAGCCGATGGGCGAACCAAGAGACCCAGTACTTC. Residues: CASRWANQETQYF.

The rearrangement uses TRBV27 and TRBJ2-3; the match to TRBD1 covers 8 bases. The germline CDR1 and CDR2 sequences are MNHEY and SMNVEV (reference sequence). The J segment lost 3 bases and the V segment lost 8 bases, leaving 7 bases of the junction unmatched. The CDR3 is 14 residues long. CDR3 protein: CASSYRGLTDTQYF. CDR3 sequence (DNA): TGTGCCAGCTCCTACAGGGGGTTAACAGATACGCAGTATTTT.

The chain employs TRBV5-1 and TRBJ2-3; D is unclear. CDR1 and CDR2 (germline): SGHRS, YFSETQ. The length of the CDR3 is 17 residues. V was trimmed by 5 bases and J by 0 bases, leaving 19 bases between them. The CDR3 DNA reads TGCGCCAGCAGTCGAGAACTACTGTCAAGAAGCACAGATACGCAGTATTTT. Translating gives CASSRELLSRSTDTQYF.

This chain uses TRBV9 with TRBJ2-1; D uncertain. The germline V and J ends were trimmed by 0 bases and 2 bases, with 6 bases remaining between them. This CDR3 contains 14 residues. CDR1 is SGDLS and CDR2 is YYNGEE in the germline V gene. CDR3 nucleotides: TGTGCCAGCAGCGTAGCTGCAGCCTACAATGAGCAGTTCTTC. This encodes CASSVAAAYNEQFF.